These T cell receptor beta chains were read from a single sample in a study of blood T cells in healthy people across ages. TCRdb reprocessed the 5' RACE reads with MiXCR, giving one entry per CDR3 protein. Of 1.5 million or so distinct CDR3 sequences in the sample, under 55% are singletons; the top ten hold 4%. The specimen was blood. The receptors originated from a woman aged 18-29 years in good health. CDR3s include the opening cysteine and the closing phenylalanine or tryptophan. The D gene is left open where the match is weak. Expanded clones are given a class, and other clones once, few, many or no size at all.

>TRBV27|TRBJ2-7|-|-
TGTGCCAGCAGTCCCACCGCCTACAAGCAGTACTTC
CASSPTAYKQYF
>TRBV6-2/TRBV6-3|TRBJ2-1|-|few
TGTGCCAGCGCTTCCGCATACAATGAGCAGTTCTTC
CASASAYNEQFF
>TRBV2|TRBJ1-5|-|few
TGTGCCAGCAGTGGGACCGGTCAGCCCCAGCATTTT
CASSGTGQPQHF
>TRBV12-3/TRBV12-4|TRBJ2-5|TRBD2|-
TGTGCCAGCACCAAACTAGCGAACTCCTATAATGAGCAGTACTTC
CASTKLANSYNEQYF
>TRBV20-1|TRBJ2-1|TRBD2|few
TGCAGTGCTGGTGATAGGCCTAGCGGCACCTACAATGAGCAGTTCTTC
CSAGDRPSGTYNEQFF
>TRBV20-1|TRBJ2-7|-|-
TGCAGTGCTAGAGGCACCTGGGAAGTGGGGGGGCACGAGCAGTACTTC
CSARGTWEVGGHEQYF
>TRBV2|TRBJ1-6|TRBD1|-
TGTGCCAGCAGGAGGACAGGGACTTCACCCCCCCACTTT
CASRRTGTSPPHF
>TRBV7-2|TRBJ1-2|-|-
TGTGCCAGCAGTCCCCTGGACTCGAGGAACTATGGCTACACCTTC
CASSPLDSRNYGYTF
>TRBV7-2|TRBJ1-1|-|-
TGTGCCAGCAGCAGAACAGGGACGGCCACTGAAGCTTTCTTT
CASSRTGTATEAFF
>TRBV14|TRBJ1-6|-|-
TGTGCCAGCAGCCAACAGGGGTATTCACCCCTCCACTTT
CASSQQGYSPLHF
>TRBV27|TRBJ1-4|-|-
TGTGCCAGCGGATGGACAGAAACTAATGAAAAACTGTTTTTT
CASGWTETNEKLFF
>TRBV9|TRBJ2-7|-|few
TGTGCCAGCAGCGTCGGTGGGTCCGGAGAGCAGTACTTC
CASSVGGSGEQYF
>TRBV7-2|TRBJ1-1|TRBD1|-
TGTGCCAGCAGCTTGACAGGGATCTCTGAAGCTTTCTTT
CASSLTGISEAFF
>TRBV10-3|TRBJ2-3|-|-
TGTGCCATCAGTGAGGGACTAATTAGCACAGATACGCAGTATTTT
CAISEGLISTDTQYF
>TRBV4-1|TRBJ2-1|-|few
TGCGCCAGCAGCCAAACACCCCCGAGGGGCGATGAGCAGTTCTTC
CASSQTPPRGDEQFF
>TRBV14|TRBJ1-2|-|few
TGTGCCAGCAGCCCCTTAGGGGCCCTCGCGGATGGCTACACCTTC
CASSPLGALADGYTF
>TRBV5-1|TRBJ1-1|-|-
TGCGCCAGCAGCTTGGCGGCAGGCGGGAGCACTGAAGCTTTCTTT
CASSLAAGGSTEAFF
>TRBV6-2/TRBV6-3|TRBJ1-2|-|-
TGTGCCAGCAGTTCGCCTTTGGGCATTAACTATGGCTACACCTTC
CASSSPLGINYGYTF
>TRBV6-2/TRBV6-3|TRBJ1-5|-|-
TGTGCCAGCAGTTGGACGGGTTCAGGTCAGCCCCAGCATTTT
CASSWTGSGQPQHF
>TRBV29-1|TRBJ1-1|-|-
TGCAGCGTTGTATGGGGGGCGAGTGAAGCTTTCTTT
CSVVWGASEAFF
>TRBV30|TRBJ2-7|-|few
TGTGCCTGGAGTGTAGGGCCTTACGAGCAGTACTTC
CAWSVGPYEQYF
>TRBV6-2/TRBV6-3|TRBJ2-1|-|once
TGTGCCAGCAGTTACTCGATCTGGGACAACAAGAATGGGCAGTTCTTC
CASSYSIWDNKNGQFF
>TRBV9|TRBJ2-3|-|-
TGTGCCAGCAGCGTAGTTTCGGGGCCAGATACGCAGTATTTT
CASSVVSGPDTQYF
>TRBV21-1|TRBJ1-5|-|-
TGTGCCAGCAGCAATCGTGCAGGGATTGATTATAGCAATCAGCCCCAGCATTTT
CASSNRAGIDYSNQPQHF
>TRBV12-3/TRBV12-4|TRBJ2-1|-|-
TGTGCCAGCAGTCCTCTAAGGCGGAACAATGAGCAGTTCTTC
CASSPLRRNNEQFF
>TRBV5-1|TRBJ2-5|TRBD1|-
TGCGCCAGCAGCTTGATGCAGGGGGAGTACTTC
CASSLMQGEYF
>TRBV6-2/TRBV6-3|TRBJ1-1|TRBD1|once
TGTGCCAGCAGCCGGGGGACAGGGGACACTGAAGCTTTCTTT
CASSRGTGDTEAFF
>TRBV20-1|TRBJ2-1|TRBD2|-
TGCAGTGCTCCTGTGGGCGGGGGGGCCAACAATGAGCAGTTCTTC
CSAPVGGGANNEQFF
>TRBV4-3|TRBJ1-2|-|many
TGCGCCAGCAGCCAAGATGGGGGATTAAACTATGGCTACACCTTC
CASSQDGGLNYGYTF
>TRBV7-2|TRBJ1-5|-|few
TGTGCCAGCAGGTCGGGGGGGGCGGGCAATCAGCCCCAGCATTTT
CASRSGGAGNQPQHF
>TRBV14|TRBJ1-2|-|few
TGTGCCAGCAGCCAATCATTTGCGAGCTATGGCTACACCTTC
CASSQSFASYGYTF
>TRBV29-1|TRBJ2-7|-|-
TGCAGCGCTGAAAAACAGGGTTCCTACGAGCAGTACTTC
CSAEKQGSYEQYF
>TRBV6-2/TRBV6-3|TRBJ2-2|-|few
TGTGCCAGCAGTTACTCGGACACGAACACCGGGGAGCTGTTTTTT
CASSYSDTNTGELFF
>TRBV28|TRBJ2-2|-|-
TGTGCCAGCAGTTATATGCGGGGACGCACCGGGGAGCTGTTTTTT
CASSYMRGRTGELFF
>TRBV4-1|TRBJ2-1|-|-
TGCGCCACCTCAACACATCTCCAAGAGACCCAGTTCTTC
CATSTHLQETQFF
>TRBV20-1|TRBJ2-7|TRBD1|-
TGCAGTGCTAGGGCCGGGACAGGCTACGAGCAGTACTTC
CSARAGTGYEQYF
>TRBV28|TRBJ2-2|TRBD1|-
TGTGCCAGCATCCCGGGACAGTTGAACACCGGGGAGCTGTTTTTT
CASIPGQLNTGELFF
>TRBV21-1|TRBJ1-1|-|few
TGTGCCAGCAGCAAAGGTCAGGGCACCTCGAACACTGAAGCTTTCTTT
CASSKGQGTSNTEAFF
>TRBV5-5|TRBJ2-3|-|few
TGTGCCAGCAGCTTTGCTTGGACAGATACGCAGTATTTT
CASSFAWTDTQYF
>TRBV7-2|TRBJ1-5|-|-
TGTGCCAGCAGCAGCCGGGACTATAATCAGCCCCAGCATTTT
CASSSRDYNQPQHF
>TRBV10-3|TRBJ1-5|-|-
TGTGCCATCAGTGATCGAGCATCTAGCAATCAGCCCCAGCATTTT
CAISDRASSNQPQHF
>TRBV7-2|TRBJ1-5|-|-
TGTGCCAGCAGCCTTACTCCAATCAATCAGCCCCAGCATTTT
CASSLTPINQPQHF
>TRBV4-1|TRBJ2-7|-|many
TGCGCCAGCAGCCAAGCTTACGGCTCCTACGAGCAGTACTTC
CASSQAYGSYEQYF